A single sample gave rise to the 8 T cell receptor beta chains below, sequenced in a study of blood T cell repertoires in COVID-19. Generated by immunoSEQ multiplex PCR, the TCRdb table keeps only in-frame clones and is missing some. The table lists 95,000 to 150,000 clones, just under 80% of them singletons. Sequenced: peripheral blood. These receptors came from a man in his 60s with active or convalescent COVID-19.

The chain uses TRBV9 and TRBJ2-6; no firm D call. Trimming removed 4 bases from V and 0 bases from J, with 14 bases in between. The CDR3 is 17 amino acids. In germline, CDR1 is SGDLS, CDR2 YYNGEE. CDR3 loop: CASSFPRIRSGANVLTF. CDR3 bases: TGTGCCAGCAGCTTTCCGAGGATTCGCTCTGGGGCCAACGTCCTGACTTTC. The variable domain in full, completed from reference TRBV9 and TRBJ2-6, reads DSGVTQTPKHLITATGQRVTLRCSPRSGDLSVYWYQQSLDQGLQFLIQYYNGEERAKGNILERFSAQQFPDLHSELNLSSLELGDSALYFCASSFPRIRSGANVLTFGAGSRLTVL.

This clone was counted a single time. CDR3: CAISENVASGYEQYF. The CDR3 bases are TGTGCCATCAGTGAGAATGTCGCTAGCGGCTACGAGCAGTACTTC. This chain uses TRBV10-3 with TRBJ2-7, with 7 bases identical to TRBD2. V was clipped by 2 bases and J by 3 bases; unmatched bases: 7. The CDR3 runs to 15 residues. CDR1 and CDR2 from the germline V gene are ENHRY and SYGVKD.

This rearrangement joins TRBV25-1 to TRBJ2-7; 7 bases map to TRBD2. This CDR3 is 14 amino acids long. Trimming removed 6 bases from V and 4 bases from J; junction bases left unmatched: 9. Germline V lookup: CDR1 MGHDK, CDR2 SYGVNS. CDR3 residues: CASRGEGGSYEQYF. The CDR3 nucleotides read TGTGCCAGCAGGGGGGAGGGCGGGAGTTACGAGCAGTACTTC.

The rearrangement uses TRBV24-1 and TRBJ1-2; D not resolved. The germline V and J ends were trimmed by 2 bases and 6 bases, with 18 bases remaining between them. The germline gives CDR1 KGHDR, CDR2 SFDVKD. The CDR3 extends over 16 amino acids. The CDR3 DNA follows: TGTGCCACCAGTGATTCCCACCCGACACGCCCGGATGGCTACACCTTC. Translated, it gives CATSDSHPTRPDGYTF.

For the CDR3, the DNA is TGCAGTGCTAGAATGCGGGAGTTTGAGTTCTTC. Amino acids: CSARMREFEFF. The chain uses TRBV20-1 and TRBJ2-1; 7 bases align to TRBD2. This CDR3 contains 11 residues. J was trimmed by 14 bases and V by 2 bases; bases with no gene match: 6. Germline V lookup: CDR1 DFQATT, CDR2 SNEGSKA (reference sequence).

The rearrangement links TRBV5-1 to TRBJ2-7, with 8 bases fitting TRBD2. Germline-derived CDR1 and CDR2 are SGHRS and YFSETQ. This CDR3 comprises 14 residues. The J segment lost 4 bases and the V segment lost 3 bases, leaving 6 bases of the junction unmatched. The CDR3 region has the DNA TGCGCCAGCAGCTATACGGGGGGGAATTACGAGCAGTACTTC. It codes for CASSYTGGNYEQYF.

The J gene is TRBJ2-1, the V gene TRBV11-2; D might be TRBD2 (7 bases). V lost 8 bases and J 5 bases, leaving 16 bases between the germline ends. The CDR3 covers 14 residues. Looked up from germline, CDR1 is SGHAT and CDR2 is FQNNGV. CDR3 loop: CASGRGFPNNEQFF. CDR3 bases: TGTGCCAGCGGGAGGGGGTTCCCAAACAATGAGCAGTTCTTC.

The CDR3 coding sequence is TGTGCCACCAGCAGAGATCCGGGGAACTATGGCTACACCTTC. This gives the protein CATSRDPGNYGYTF. The chain joins TRBV15 to TRBJ1-2; D is ambiguous. Germline V gene lookup returns CDR1 LNHNV and CDR2 YYDKDF (reference sequence). Trimming removed 0 bases at V and 2 bases at J, with 7 bases between. CDR3 length: 14 amino acids.